This T cell receptor (beta chain) comes out of a study of T cells after yellow fever vaccination. MiXCR, run by TCRdb on the 5' RACE reads, gives a single entry per CDR3 protein. Altogether a few hundred thousand distinct CDR3 sequences are present, roughly 19% being singletons, with the ten largest covering 14%. This CDR3 has 13 amino acids. Trimming took off 0 bases at V and 4 bases at J, with 6 bases between the two ends. CDR1 is DFQATT, CDR2 SNEGSKA, per germline (reference sequence). The sequenced sample was PBMCs, obtained 15 days after the yellow fever booster vaccination. The receptor was isolated from a man in his thirties or forties who received the YFV17D yellow fever vaccine. This sequence joins TRBV20-1 and TRBJ2-2; D uncertain. CDR3 bases: TGCAGTGCTAGAGACGCTATCACCGGGGAGCTGTTTTTT. Residues: CSARDAITGELFF.